This T cell receptor (beta chain) was identified in a study of blood T cell repertoires in COVID-19 (dated by TCRdb to 2020 to 2022). For context, the study as a whole: Samples covering the acute and convalescent phases of COVID-19 were provided by collaborators in the United States, Italy and Spain. The material from the prospective study consisted of cDNA or gDNA derived from T cells, B-cell-depleted T cells, or PBMCs. A freely available public database, intended as a resource for researchers studying the immune response to SARS-CoV-2, is where the repertoires were released. The samples were drawn from the first 160 participants of the ongoing ImmuneRACE study and from 950 to 1,500 subjects provided by 6 global collaborators. A de-identified subject ID, COVID-19 status, age in years and sex were almost always included in the sample metadata. Where available, HLA class I and class II types were taken from metadata supplied by the sample provider and were not determined by assay-based typing. Subjects who had been exposed to COVID-19, were actively infected with it, or had recovered from it provided the deeply sampled blood TCRbeta repertoires that made up the dataset. What the study reported, not specific to this receptor: The quantity of clinical and demographic metadata differed by source and by participant and was supplied without curation.

Each collaborating institution followed its own protocols to collect whole blood in K2EDTA tubes. For TCRbeta analysis, collaborator samples were shipped as frozen whole blood, as isolated PBMCs, or as DNA extracted from either sample type. TCRbeta CDR3 regions were amplified from genomic DNA using the immunoSEQ Assay, a bias-controlled multiplex PCR. In the source study's methods: The number of nucleated cells in each sample was estimated from the amplification of reference gene primers within the assay. To quantify the absolute abundance of each unique TCRbeta CDR3 rearrangement, sequence reads were collapsed and filtered. For each sample, productive Simpson clonality was calculated as the square root of Simpson's diversity index over productive rearrangements. TCRdb retrieved this table from immuneACCESS and kept in-frame rearrangements only. Not all clones are present; in checked studies, unresolved V genes account for under half, and no reason is known for the remainder. D and trimming were read from the DNA, whereas the V and J calls and clone size are those reported in that table. Within this sample are 210,000 or so clones, with 86% of them counted one time only. 2.2% of the sample is taken by the ten largest.

CDR1 and CDR2 are drawn from the germline V gene (reference sequence): LGHDT, YNNKEL. Counted from cysteine to phenylalanine, this CDR3 has 13 amino acids. The CDR3 DNA has 39 bases and is translated from base 1. Trimming removed 3 bases from V and 5 bases from J, leaving 8 bases between the germline ends. As to this clone: There is no known antigen for this receptor. No much larger clonotype is one base removed from it; base qualities were not supplied.

The chain is made from TRBV3-1 (or the pseudogene TRBV3-2) and TRBJ1-5, with an unclear D gene assignment. This clonotype was sampled from a woman between 50 and 59 years old with acute or convalescent COVID-19. Material for sequencing was peripheral blood. The CDR3 protein sequence reads: CASSHRGDQPQHF. The sequenced DNA is TGTGCCAGCAGCCATCGGGGAGATCAGCCCCAGCATTTT.